This T cell receptor (beta chain) was identified in a study of blood T cell repertoires in COVID-19. CDR3 length: 14 residues. V shed 5 bases and J 5 bases; nucleotides not matched to a gene: 6. Germline V gene sequence: CDR1 KGHSH, CDR2 LQKENI. The study drew participants aged about 18 to 89 years from approximately 23 US areas. This table comes from immunoSEQ multiplex PCR, and its TCRdb copy is limited to in-frame clones, with some not included. The sample contains about 240,000 clones, around 82% of which appear only once. The TCR originated in a woman aged 40 to 49 who had been exposed to COVID-19. Sequenced: PBMCs or T cells enriched from blood (not recorded which). The rearrangement uses TRBV18 and TRBJ1-1; TRBD1 aligns across 9 bases. The CDR3 protein is CASSATGGMTEAFF. CDR3 nucleotide sequence: TGTGCCAGCTCAGCCACAGGGGGCATGACTGAAGCTTTCTTT.